The clone carrying this T cell receptor beta chain was observed at least ten times. Its antigen is undetermined. The source of the sample is a study of breast tumors, draining lymph nodes, adjacent tissues. The V gene lost 7 bases and the J gene lost 4 bases, with 14 bases spanning the gap. This CDR3 region has 13 residues. In germline, CDR1 is SQVTM, CDR2 ANQGSEA. The lymph nodes were axillary draining lymph nodes from breast cancer patients. Study results and caveats: Tumor and nontumor repertoires were significantly more similar in luminal-like than in basal-like breast cancer. The lymph node origin of tumor T cells was framed as consistent with a hypothesis, not demonstrated. Tumor TCR diversity was below lymph nodes but above nontumor tissue.

From the multiplex PCR reads, TCRdb called clonotypes with MiXCR, one entry per CDR3 protein. The sample lists over 130,000 distinct CDR3 sequences, approximately 32% occurring once. Sequencing used axillary lymph node tissue. The TCR sequence derives from a female donor with breast cancer. Some clones in this sample may be carry-over from other donors' samples. V and J are TRBV29-1 and TRBJ2-1; tentative D call: TRBD1 (6 bases). CDR3 protein: CSAQRQDYNEQFF. The CDR3 region has the DNA TGCAGCGCCCAAAGACAGGATTACAATGAGCAGTTCTTC.